Presented here are 16 T cell receptor beta chains from one specimen sequenced in a study of T cell responses to AZD1222 COVID-19 vaccine. Data came from immunoSEQ multiplex PCR; TCRdb stores just in-frame clones and leaves some out. The sample consists of approximately 96,000 clones, more than 70% of them appearing once. The input for sequencing was peripheral blood, taken 28 days after the second AZD1222 dose. All receptors come from an adult who received the AZD1222 COVID-19 vaccine.

The chain joins TRBV11-2 to TRBJ2-3; D is possibly TRBD2 (5 bases). The CDR3 contains 15 residues. Germline lookup yields CDR1 SGHAT and CDR2 FQNNGV. Trimming shortened V by 4 bases and J by 8 bases, and 19 bases separated the two germline ends. The CDR3 DNA reads TGTGCCAGCAGCTCCGTGAATGGAGCGAGCGGTACGCAGTATTTT. Encoded protein: CASSSVNGASGTQYF.

V gene TRBV30 combines with J gene TRBJ1-4, with 9 bases fitting TRBD1. J was trimmed by 7 bases and V by 7 bases; bases with no gene match: 4. CDR1 is GTSNPN, CDR2 SVGIG, per germline (reference sequence). CDR3 length: 12 amino acids. Here the CDR3 reads CALDRGGEKLFF. The CDR3 DNA sequence: TGTGCCTTGGACAGGGGTGGTGAAAAACTGTTTTTT.

J is TRBJ1-3 and V is TRBV9; D gene ambiguous. This CDR3 is 15 amino acids long. Between the trimmed V and J ends, which lost 0 bases and 0 bases, there was a span of 7 bases. The V gene's germline CDR1 is SGDLS and CDR2 YYNGEE. The CDR3 DNA follows: TGTGCCAGCAGCGTAGATCAACTCTCTGGAAACACCATATATTTT. It encodes CASSVDQLSGNTIYF.

This chain links TRBV6-1 with TRBJ1-5; no reliable D call. Trimming removed 2 bases at V and 4 bases at J, with 6 bases between. Germline CDR1 MNHNS, CDR2 SASEGT. The CDR3 extends over 13 amino acids. DNA of the CDR3: TGTGCCAGCAGTGAACTGGATAATCAGCCCCAGCATTTT. This sequence encodes CASSELDNQPQHF.

The chain combines TRBV18 with TRBJ1-4; 7 bases line up with TRBD1. V was clipped by 3 bases and J by 3 bases; unmatched bases: 10. The CDR3 covers 17 residues. Germline CDR1 is KGHSH and CDR2 is LQKENI. The CDR3 nucleotides read TGTGCCAGCTCACCTGATACAGGGGCTGGGTCTAATGAAAAACTGTTTTTT. Translation gives CASSPDTGAGSNEKLFF.

This chain joins TRBV7-9 and TRBJ2-7; 9 bases align to TRBD2. Germline V gives CDR1 SEHNR, CDR2 FQNEAQ (reference sequence). After removal of 2 bases from V and 4 bases from J, the junction contained 6 bases not matched to a gene. CDR3 length: 15 residues. The CDR3 coding sequence is TGTGCCAGCAGCTTATTTAGCGGGGGCTCTTACGAGCAGTACTTC. Residues: CASSLFSGGSYEQYF.

This rearrangement joins TRBV6-5 to TRBJ1-5, with D perhaps TRBD1 (5 bases). V lost 2 bases and J 6 bases, leaving 14 bases between the germline ends. The germline V gene has CDR1 MNHEY and CDR2 SVGAGI. The CDR3 covers 15 residues. The CDR3 bases are TGTGCCAGCAGTTACCGTGGGGTCGGGGGTCAGCCCCAGCATTTT. Residues: CASSYRGVGGQPQHF.

The chain carries TRBV3-1 (or the pseudogene TRBV3-2) and TRBJ2-7; 11 bases are a match to TRBD2. Germline-derived CDR1 and CDR2 are LGHDT and YNNKEL (reference sequence). The CDR3 loop spans 20 amino acids. The trim removed 0 bases at V and 3 bases at J, leaving 16 bases unmatched. The CDR3 DNA reads as TGTGCCAGCAGCCAAGATCCCTTAAGTTTCGGGACTAGCGGAGTCTACGAGCAGTACTTC. Its protein product is CASSQDPLSFGTSGVYEQYF.

V usage is TRBV5-5 and J usage is TRBJ1-4; unclear D gene. The CDR3 extends over 13 amino acids. V was cut by 5 bases and J by 8 bases, with 13 bases left in between. Germline-derived CDR1 and CDR2 are SGHKS and YYEKEE (reference sequence). CDR3 bases: TGTGCCAGCAGTGCTGGGGATGTCGAAAAACTGTTTTTT. Protein: CASSAGDVEKLFF.

The J gene is TRBJ2-7, the V gene TRBV4-2, with 10 bases matching TRBD1. Germline V gene data show CDR1 as LGHNA and CDR2 as YNFKEQ. V lost 4 bases to trimming and J lost 8 bases; unmatched junction nucleotides: 11. The CDR3 is 15 amino acids. Here the CDR3 reads CASSPSPGQGYKQYF. CDR3 nucleotide sequence: TGTGCCAGCAGCCCTAGCCCGGGACAGGGGTACAAGCAGTACTTC.

The CDR3 loop is CASSPSPATNEKLFF. CDR3 nucleotides: TGTGCCAGCAGTCCGTCCCCTGCAACTAATGAAAAACTGTTTTTT. The V call is TRBV27, the J call TRBJ1-4; D remains unclear. Trimming left V 5 bases short and J 0 bases short, with 10 bases between. Germline lookup yields CDR1 MNHEY and CDR2 SMNVEV (reference sequence). CDR3 length: 15 amino acids.

J is TRBJ2-1 and V is TRBV19; a possible D gene is TRBD2 (5 bases). This CDR3 is built from 11 residues. Trimming took off 3 bases at V and 9 bases at J, with 6 bases between the two ends. Germline CDR1 is LNHDA and CDR2 is SQIVND (reference sequence). The CDR3 here is CASSIRGEQFF. CDR3 DNA sequence: TGTGCCAGTAGTATCCGGGGTGAGCAGTTCTTC.

This chain connects TRBV6-5 to TRBJ1-2; the D is unclear. The CDR3 length is 14 residues. Germline assignment: CDR1 MNHEY and CDR2 SVGAGI. Trimming left V 4 bases short and J 4 bases short, with 13 bases between. This chain's CDR3 is CASSWGKGLYGYTF. Written as DNA, the CDR3 is TGTGCCAGCAGTTGGGGAAAAGGACTCTATGGCTACACCTTC.

The J gene is TRBJ2-5, the V gene TRBV6-5; 9 bases fit TRBD2. Germline CDR1 is MNHEY and CDR2 is SVGAGI. V shed 2 bases and J 7 bases; nucleotides not matched to a gene: 5. This CDR3 spans 14 amino acids. CDR3 amino acids: CASSYRGLAATQYF. The CDR3 DNA is TGTGCCAGCAGTTACCGGGGACTAGCTGCGACCCAGTACTTC.

The chain couples TRBV5-5 to TRBJ1-6; D may be TRBD1 (6 bases). V lost 3 bases, J lost 10 bases, and 17 bases lay in between. This CDR3 spans 15 amino acids. Germline V gene lookup returns CDR1 SGHKS and CDR2 YYEKEE (reference sequence). CDR3 bases: TGTGCCAGCAGCTCGTCACAGGGCGTTAGGTCACCCCTCCACTTT. Translation: CASSSSQGVRSPLHF.

CDR3 nucleotides: TGTGCCAGTAGTGACCAGGCAGGGAGCTTCTACGAGCAGTACTTC. As protein: CASSDQAGSFYEQYF. The rearrangement links TRBV19 to TRBJ2-7; either TRBD1 or TRBD2 may fit D (5 bases each). Trimming stripped 5 bases from V and 3 bases from J, with 17 bases between. CDR3 length equals 15 residues. CDR1 and CDR2 (germline): LNHDA, SQIVND (reference sequence).